This TCR beta chain comes out of a study of shared clonotypes between healthy human individuals. Original handling: ImmunoSEQ junction-only sequences lacked quality scores, so their filtering differed. Sequenced by immunoSEQ multiplex PCR; TCRdb stores in-frame clones only, minus some. D and trimming come from the DNA, and the V and J calls and clone size come from that table. Of about 470,000 clones in the sample, roughly 80% were seen once. The germline V and J ends were trimmed by 5 bases and 6 bases, with 8 bases remaining between them. Germline V gene lookup returns CDR1 SGHNT and CDR2 YYREEE (reference sequence). The CDR3 contains 11 residues. Recent vaccinations or acute infections were absent in the healthy HIV-negative adult donors. As to this clone: The antigen is not known.

Study results and limitations: Clonotype sharing levels among donors were expected to vary with sequencing depth.

The clonotype was recovered from a woman aged 40-49 years in good health. Some clones in this sample may be carry-over from other donors' samples. This sequence joins TRBV5-4 and TRBJ1-2; TRBD1 is a possible D gene (6 bases). Sequencing used PBMCs. CDR3 sequence reads: CASRSGDGYTF. CDR3 coding DNA: TGTGCCAGCAGGTCAGGGGATGGCTACACCTTC.